This is a list of T cell receptor beta chains from one sample in a study of control samples from healthy donors and cancer patients. This table comes from immunoSEQ multiplex PCR, and its TCRdb copy is limited to in-frame clones, with some not included. The table records fewer than 200,000 clones, about 92% of them present only once. The sequenced material came from blood. Every receptor here comes from a man aged 25 to 40 in good health. The CDR3 runs from the conserved cysteine through the conserved F or W. D genes are given only for firm matches. Not all rows give a size; the values are once, few, many and, for expanded clones, a class.

d_call: NA
clone_size: NA
v_call: TRBV4-2
j_call: TRBJ2-1
cdr3_aa: CASSPRDKNYNEQFF
cdr3_nt: TGTGCCAGCAGCCCTAGGGACAAGAACTACAATGAGCAGTTCTTC

d_call: NA
clone_size: NA
v_call: TRBV7-3
j_call: TRBJ2-5
cdr3_aa: CASSPLGTYQETQYF
cdr3_nt: TGTGCCAGCAGCCCATTGGGGACATACCAAGAGACCCAGTACTTC

d_call: NA
clone_size: NA
v_call: TRBV19
j_call: TRBJ2-3
cdr3_aa: CASRAPDRWDTQYF
cdr3_nt: TGTGCCAGTAGGGCCCCGGACAGATGGGATACGCAGTATTTT

d_call: NA
clone_size: NA
v_call: TRBV4-2
j_call: TRBJ1-5
cdr3_aa: CASSQVTDSNQPQHF
cdr3_nt: TGTGCCAGCAGCCAAGTGACGGATAGCAATCAGCCCCAGCATTTT

d_call: NA
clone_size: NA
v_call: TRBV28
j_call: TRBJ1-1
cdr3_aa: CASSPSGRLNTEAFF
cdr3_nt: TGTGCCAGCAGTCCAAGCGGACGGCTGAACACTGAAGCTTTCTTT

d_call: NA
clone_size: NA
v_call: TRBV27
j_call: TRBJ1-3
cdr3_aa: CASSLSTSGNTIYF
cdr3_nt: TGTGCCAGCAGTTTATCCACCTCCGGAAACACCATATATTTT

d_call: NA
clone_size: once
v_call: TRBV2
j_call: TRBJ1-5
cdr3_aa: CASSKSSGQPQHF
cdr3_nt: TGTGCCAGCAGTAAATCATCGGGTCAGCCCCAGCATTTT

d_call: NA
clone_size: NA
v_call: TRBV15
j_call: TRBJ1-3
cdr3_aa: CATSTQGPDTIYF
cdr3_nt: TGTGCCACCAGCACCCAGGGCCCCGACACCATATATTTT

d_call: NA
clone_size: NA
v_call: TRBV9
j_call: TRBJ2-4
cdr3_aa: CASSVRGDSDIAKNIQYF
cdr3_nt: TGTGCCAGCAGCGTCCGAGGTGATTCTGACATAGCCAAAAACATTCAGTACTTC

d_call: NA
clone_size: NA
v_call: TRBV19
j_call: TRBJ2-7
cdr3_aa: CASSIGSGYEQYF
cdr3_nt: TGTGCCAGTAGTATAGGGTCCGGGTACGAGCAGTACTTC

d_call: TRBD1
clone_size: NA
v_call: TRBV6-5
j_call: TRBJ1-1
cdr3_aa: CASSSSNPRTGRAFF
cdr3_nt: TGTGCCAGCAGTTCATCCAACCCCCGGACAGGGAGAGCTTTCTTT

d_call: NA
clone_size: NA
v_call: TRBV5-4
j_call: TRBJ2-2
cdr3_aa: CASSLGDTGELFF
cdr3_nt: TGTGCCAGCAGCTTGGGCGACACCGGGGAGCTGTTTTTT

d_call: NA
clone_size: NA
v_call: TRBV5-5
j_call: TRBJ1-1
cdr3_aa: CASSLEGSEAFF
cdr3_nt: TGTGCCAGCAGCTTGGAGGGTTCAGAAGCTTTCTTT

d_call: NA
clone_size: NA
v_call: TRBV4-3
j_call: TRBJ1-3
cdr3_aa: CASSQSFPPNTIYF
cdr3_nt: TGCGCCAGCAGCCAATCTTTCCCCCCGAACACCATATATTTT

d_call: NA
clone_size: NA
v_call: TRBV15
j_call: TRBJ1-1
cdr3_aa: CATSGLTLNTEAFF
cdr3_nt: TGTGCCACCAGCGGCCTGACTCTGAACACTGAAGCTTTCTTT

d_call: TRBD1
clone_size: once
v_call: TRBV7-8
j_call: TRBJ2-1
cdr3_aa: CASSFGQELNEQFF
cdr3_nt: TGTGCCAGCAGCTTCGGACAGGAATTAAATGAGCAGTTCTTC

d_call: TRBD2
clone_size: NA
v_call: TRBV7-2
j_call: TRBJ2-5
cdr3_aa: CASSLVGSGGARETQYF
cdr3_nt: TGTGCCAGCAGCTTAGTTGGGAGCGGGGGGGCCCGAGAGACCCAGTACTTC

d_call: NA
clone_size: once
v_call: TRBV10-1
j_call: TRBJ2-7
cdr3_aa: CASSALDSSYEQYF
cdr3_nt: TGCGCCAGCAGTGCCCTGGACAGTTCCTACGAGCAGTACTTC

d_call: TRBD2
clone_size: NA
v_call: TRBV30
j_call: TRBJ2-5
cdr3_aa: CARSGGHQETQYF
cdr3_nt: TGTGCCAGGAGCGGGGGCCACCAAGAGACCCAGTACTTC

d_call: NA
clone_size: NA
v_call: TRBV18
j_call: TRBJ2-7
cdr3_aa: CASSPLGDSYEQYF
cdr3_nt: TGTGCCAGCTCACCACTCGGCGACTCCTACGAGCAGTACTTC

d_call: NA
clone_size: NA
v_call: TRBV3-1/TRBV3-2
j_call: TRBJ1-5
cdr3_aa: CASSQSQGSNQPQHF
cdr3_nt: TGTGCCAGCAGCCAATCCCAGGGTTCCAATCAGCCCCAGCATTTT

d_call: NA
clone_size: NA
v_call: TRBV20-1
j_call: TRBJ1-5
cdr3_aa: CSAPSAGTQHF
cdr3_nt: TGCAGTGCCCCAAGTGCCGGCACCCAGCATTTT

d_call: TRBD1
clone_size: NA
v_call: TRBV10-3
j_call: TRBJ1-2
cdr3_aa: CAISPGQEYGYTF
cdr3_nt: TGTGCCATCAGCCCGGGACAGGAGTATGGCTACACCTTC

d_call: NA
clone_size: once
v_call: TRBV5-8
j_call: TRBJ1-2
cdr3_aa: CASINWRTGANYGYTF
cdr3_nt: TGTGCCAGCATCAATTGGAGGACGGGAGCAAACTATGGCTACACCTTC

d_call: NA
clone_size: NA
v_call: TRBV29-1
j_call: TRBJ1-3
cdr3_aa: CSVVTGTSGNTIYF
cdr3_nt: TGCAGCGTAGTGACAGGAACCTCTGGAAACACCATATATTTT

d_call: NA
clone_size: NA
v_call: TRBV4-3
j_call: TRBJ2-5
cdr3_aa: CASSQAQRQETQYF
cdr3_nt: TGCGCCAGCAGCCAAGCCCAGCGGCAAGAGACCCAGTACTTC

d_call: NA
clone_size: NA
v_call: TRBV21-1
j_call: TRBJ1-6
cdr3_aa: CASSKWGGQSHSPLHF
cdr3_nt: TGTGCCAGCAGCAAATGGGGGGGACAGAGTCATTCACCCCTCCACTTT